Below, 9 T cell receptor beta chains from the same sample are listed, as sequenced in a study of blood T cell repertoires in COVID-19. Some clones are missing from TCRdb's copy, which holds only in-frame ones; the method was immunoSEQ multiplex PCR. Altogether roughly 37,000 clones are present, roughly 78% being singletons, with the ten largest covering 33%. Material: peripheral blood. The receptors come from a man in his sixties with acute or convalescent COVID-19.

The chain employs TRBV10-2 and TRBJ2-1, with D possibly matching TRBD2 (5 bases). Deletions cut 5 bases from V and 8 bases from J, with 22 bases between. This CDR3 is 16 amino acids long. In germline, CDR1 is WSHSY, CDR2 SAAADI. CDR3 loop: CASSQLASRIIHEQFF. CDR3 nucleotide sequence: TGCGCCAGCAGTCAATTAGCGTCTCGAATAATCCATGAGCAGTTCTTC.

The chain combines TRBV6-5 with TRBJ2-7; possibly TRBD2 for D (5 bases). The germline gives CDR1 MNHEY, CDR2 SVGAGI. Trimming took off 8 bases at V and 0 bases at J, with 17 bases between the two ends. The CDR3 has 15 residues. The CDR3, as DNA: TGTGCCAGCGGGATCGCGGCCGAGGGCTCCTACGAGCAGTACTTC. It is translated as CASGIAAEGSYEQYF.

There are a few counts of this clone. V gene TRBV7-9 combines with J gene TRBJ2-7; TRBD2 matches at 7 bases. Germline assignment: CDR1 SEHNR and CDR2 FQNEAQ (reference sequence). The CDR3 has 15 amino acids. The J segment lost 3 bases and the V segment lost 2 bases, leaving 7 bases of the junction unmatched. In DNA, the CDR3 is TGTGCCAGCAGCTTATTAGGGAGGGCGGACTACGAGCAGTACTTC. This encodes CASSLLGRADYEQYF.

The chain carries TRBV20-1 and TRBJ1-2, with D possibly being TRBD1 (5 bases). The CDR3 extends over 14 amino acids. Germline CDR1 is DFQATT and CDR2 is SNEGSKA (reference sequence). Between the trimmed V and J ends, which lost 3 bases and 6 bases, there was a span of 17 bases. The CDR3 region is CSASIAGPRDGYTF. CDR3 DNA: TGCAGTGCTAGTATCGCGGGGCCGAGGGATGGCTACACCTTC.

The chain uses TRBV7-6 and TRBJ2-2, with D perhaps matching TRBD2 (6 bases). Germline V gives CDR1 SGHVS, CDR2 FNYEAQ. This CDR3 region has 13 residues. Trimming removed 4 bases at V and 6 bases at J, with 9 bases between. The CDR3 sequence is CASSSTSAGELFF. For the CDR3, the DNA is TGTGCCAGCAGCTCGACTAGTGCCGGGGAGCTGTTTTTT.

This clone appeared once. The V gene is TRBV7-2, the J gene TRBJ2-3, with a weak D call TRBD1 (6 bases). The CDR3 consists of 15 residues. In germline, CDR1 is SGHTA, CDR2 FQGNSA. The V end was cut by 4 bases, the J end by 3 bases, with 14 bases between. The CDR3 DNA reads as TGTGCCAGCAGCTCGGACAGTAGTTATACAGATACGCAGTATTTT. Its translation is CASSSDSSYTDTQYF.

In its sample, this clone was seen a few times. The chain combines TRBV19 with TRBJ1-1; tentatively, D is TRBD1 (6 bases). The CDR3 has 15 amino acids. The germline gives CDR1 LNHDA, CDR2 SQIVND (reference sequence). V was clipped by 3 bases and J by 3 bases, with 14 bases between them. The CDR3 sequence is CASSIPGGRYTEAFF. CDR3 DNA sequence: TGTGCCAGTAGTATCCCCGGGGGGCGTTACACTGAAGCTTTCTTT.

The chain links TRBV7-9 to TRBJ1-4, with 9 bases matching TRBD1. The junction had 17 bases not matched to a gene; V was cut back by 7 bases and J by 8 bases. Germline V gene data show CDR1 as SEHNR and CDR2 as FQNEAQ (reference sequence). The CDR3 runs 17 residues. In DNA form, the CDR3 reads TGTGCCAGCATCCGAGGGACAGGGAACCTGTTTGTCGAAAAACTGTTTTTT. Its protein product is CASIRGTGNLFVEKLFF.

This chain uses TRBV28 with TRBJ1-3, with D tentatively TRBD1 (6 bases). Trimming removed 11 bases from V and 1 base from J, with 21 bases in between. CDR3 length: 16 amino acids. The germline V gene encodes CDR1 MDHEN and CDR2 SYDVKM. The CDR3, as DNA: TGTGCCTCTTCGGGGGGGCTAGGGAATTCTGGAAACACCATATATTTT. Its protein is CASSGGLGNSGNTIYF.